This TCR beta chain was observed in a study of vaccination and CD4 T cells after COVID-19. The overall study: Everyone enrolled got two doses of BNT162b2 or mRNA-1273 vaccine. The stimulus for the cells was overlapping spike peptides derived from SARS-CoV-2, HCoV-NL63, HCoV-OC43 and HCoV-229E.

This clonotype came up a few times. Its antigen is currently unknown. Sequenced with the Oncomine TCR Beta short-read assay was DNA taken from cultured CD4+ T cells. A single record per CDR3 protein comes from TCRdb applying MiXCR to the PCR reads. The data show about 8,800 distinct CDR3 sequences, under 65% seen once. Germline CDR1 is SGHTA and CDR2 is FQGNSA. This CDR3 is built from 16 residues. V was cut by 1 base and J by 0 bases, with 7 bases left in between. This sample's treatment: approximately nine-day PBMC culture with coronavirus spike peptide pools or control peptides (ViraFEST assay). IL-2 (around 9.1 IU/ml) and peptide pools (roughly 10 ug/ml) were added to cultures of 1.5 million to 2 million PBMCs per well. Findings and caveats of the study: The study sampled relatively few convalescent patients and omitted early post-infection timepoints.

The rearrangement joins TRBV7-2 to TRBJ2-6; D unclear. The source was cultured CD4+ T cells from blood, collected after SARS-CoV-2 vaccination. The origin of this receptor is a human donor with COVID-19. CDR3 in DNA: TGTGCCAGCAGCTTAGTGCAAAACTCTGGGGCCAACGTCCTGACTTTC. Its translation: CASSLVQNSGANVLTF.